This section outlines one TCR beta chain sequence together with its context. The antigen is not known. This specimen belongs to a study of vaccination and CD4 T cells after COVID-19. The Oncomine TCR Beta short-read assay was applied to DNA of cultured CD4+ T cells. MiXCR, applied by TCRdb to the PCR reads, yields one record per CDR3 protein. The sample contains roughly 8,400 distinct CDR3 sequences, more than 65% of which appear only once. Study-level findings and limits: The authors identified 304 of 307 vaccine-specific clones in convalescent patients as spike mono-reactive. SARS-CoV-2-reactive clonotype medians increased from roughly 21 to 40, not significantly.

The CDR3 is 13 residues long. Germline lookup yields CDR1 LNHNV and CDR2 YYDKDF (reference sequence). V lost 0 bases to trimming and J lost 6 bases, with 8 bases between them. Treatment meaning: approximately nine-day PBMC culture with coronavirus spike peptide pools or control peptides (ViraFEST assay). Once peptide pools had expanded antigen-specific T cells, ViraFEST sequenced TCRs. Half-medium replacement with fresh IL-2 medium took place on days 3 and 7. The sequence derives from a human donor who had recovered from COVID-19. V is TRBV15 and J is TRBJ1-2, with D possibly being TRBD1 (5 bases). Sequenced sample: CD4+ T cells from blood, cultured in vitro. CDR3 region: CATSREPGHGYTF. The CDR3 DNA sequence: TGTGCCACCAGCAGAGAGCCAGGGCATGGCTACACCTTC.